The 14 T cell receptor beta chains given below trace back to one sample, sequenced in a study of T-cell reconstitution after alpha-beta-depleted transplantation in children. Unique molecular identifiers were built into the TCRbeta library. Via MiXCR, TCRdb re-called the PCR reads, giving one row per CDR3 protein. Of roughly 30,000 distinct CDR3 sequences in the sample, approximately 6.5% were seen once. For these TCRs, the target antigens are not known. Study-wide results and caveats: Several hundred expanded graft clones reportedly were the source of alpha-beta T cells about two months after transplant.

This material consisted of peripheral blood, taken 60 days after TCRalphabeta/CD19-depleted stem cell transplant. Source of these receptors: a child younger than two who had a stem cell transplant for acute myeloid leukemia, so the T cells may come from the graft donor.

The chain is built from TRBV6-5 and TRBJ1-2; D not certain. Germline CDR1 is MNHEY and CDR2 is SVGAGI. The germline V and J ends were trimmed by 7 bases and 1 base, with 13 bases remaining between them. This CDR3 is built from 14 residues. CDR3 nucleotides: TGTGCCAGCATCTCTCTCCAGGATAACTATGGCTACACCTTC. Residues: CASISLQDNYGYTF.

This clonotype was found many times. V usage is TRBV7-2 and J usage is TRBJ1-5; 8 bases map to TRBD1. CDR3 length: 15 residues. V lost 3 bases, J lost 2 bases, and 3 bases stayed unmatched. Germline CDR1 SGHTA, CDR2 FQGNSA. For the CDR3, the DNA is TGTGCCAGCAGCTTGGCGACAGGGGGCAATCAGCCCCAGCATTTT. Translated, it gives CASSLATGGNQPQHF.

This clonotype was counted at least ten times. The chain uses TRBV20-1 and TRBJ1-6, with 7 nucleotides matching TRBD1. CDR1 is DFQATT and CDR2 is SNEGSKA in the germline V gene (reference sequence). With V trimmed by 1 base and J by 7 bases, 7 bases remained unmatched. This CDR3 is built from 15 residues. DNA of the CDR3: TGCAGTGCTAGAGCCCCAAGAGGGGGCAATTCACCCCTCCACTTT. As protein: CSARAPRGGNSPLHF.

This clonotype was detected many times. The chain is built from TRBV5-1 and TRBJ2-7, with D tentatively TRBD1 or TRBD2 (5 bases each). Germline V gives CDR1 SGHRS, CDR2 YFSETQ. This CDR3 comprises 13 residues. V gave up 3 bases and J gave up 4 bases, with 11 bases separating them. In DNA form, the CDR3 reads TGCGCCAGCAGCTGGGGGACCGCGTACGAGCAGTACTTC. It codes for CASSWGTAYEQYF. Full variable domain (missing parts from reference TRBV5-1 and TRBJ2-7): KAGVTQTPRYLIKTRGQQVTLSCSPISGHRSVSWYQQTPGQGLQFLFEYFSETQRNKGNFPGRFSGRQFSNSRSEMNVSTLELGDSALYLCASSWGTAYEQYFGPGTRLTVT.

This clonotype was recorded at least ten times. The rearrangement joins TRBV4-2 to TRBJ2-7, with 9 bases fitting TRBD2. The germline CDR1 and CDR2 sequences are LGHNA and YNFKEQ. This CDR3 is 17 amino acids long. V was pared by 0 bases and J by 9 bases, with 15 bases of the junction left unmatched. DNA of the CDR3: TGTGCCAGCAGCCAAGAAGTAGCTAGCGGGACTCTTCTTGGGCAGTACTTC. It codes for CASSQEVASGTLLGQYF.

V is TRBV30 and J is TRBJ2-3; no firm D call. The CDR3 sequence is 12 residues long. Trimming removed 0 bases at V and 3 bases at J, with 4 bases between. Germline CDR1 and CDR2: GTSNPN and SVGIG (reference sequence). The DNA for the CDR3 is TGTGCCTGGAGTGTAAGGACAGATACGCAGTATTTT. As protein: CAWSVRTDTQYF.

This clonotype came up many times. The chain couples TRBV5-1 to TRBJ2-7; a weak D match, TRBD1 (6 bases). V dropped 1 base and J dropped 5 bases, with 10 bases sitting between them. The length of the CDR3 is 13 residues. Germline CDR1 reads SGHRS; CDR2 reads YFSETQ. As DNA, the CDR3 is TGCGCCAGCAGCTTGACAGGGAGCCACGAGCAGTACTTC. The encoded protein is CASSLTGSHEQYF.

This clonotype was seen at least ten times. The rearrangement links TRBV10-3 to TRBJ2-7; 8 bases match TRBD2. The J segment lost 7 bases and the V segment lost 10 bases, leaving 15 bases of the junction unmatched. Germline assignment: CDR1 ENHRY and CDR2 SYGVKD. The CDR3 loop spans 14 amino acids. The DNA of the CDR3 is TGTGCCAGCTCGGGAGGGGGTATCAGGGGAGAGCAGTACTTC. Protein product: CASSGGGIRGEQYF.

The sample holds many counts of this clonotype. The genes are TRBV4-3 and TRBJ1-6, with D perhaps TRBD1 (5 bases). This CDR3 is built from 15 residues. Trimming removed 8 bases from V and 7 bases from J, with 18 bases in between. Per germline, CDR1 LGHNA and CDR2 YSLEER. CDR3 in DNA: TGCGCCAGCTCCCCGGTAGGGGTTCAAAATTCACCCCTCCACTTT. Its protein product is CASSPVGVQNSPLHF.

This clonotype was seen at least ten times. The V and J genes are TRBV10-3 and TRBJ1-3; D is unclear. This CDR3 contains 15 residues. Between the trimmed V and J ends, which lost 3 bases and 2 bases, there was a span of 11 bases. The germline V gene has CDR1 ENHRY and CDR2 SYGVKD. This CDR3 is CAISDRQVAGNTIYF. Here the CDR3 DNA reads TGTGCCATCAGTGACCGCCAAGTTGCTGGAAACACCATATATTTT.

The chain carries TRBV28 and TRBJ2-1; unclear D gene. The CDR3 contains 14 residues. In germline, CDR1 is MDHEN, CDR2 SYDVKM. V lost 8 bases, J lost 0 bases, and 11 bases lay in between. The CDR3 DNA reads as TGTGCCAGCGGTTCTGTGAGCTCCTACAATGAGCAGTTCTTC. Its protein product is CASGSVSSYNEQFF. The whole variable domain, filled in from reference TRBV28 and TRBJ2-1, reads DVKVTQSSRYLVKRTGEKVFLECVQDMDHENMFWYRQDPGLGLRLIYFSYDVKMKEKGDIPEGYSVSREKKERFSLILESASTNQTSMYLCASGSVSSYNEQFFGPGTRLTVL.

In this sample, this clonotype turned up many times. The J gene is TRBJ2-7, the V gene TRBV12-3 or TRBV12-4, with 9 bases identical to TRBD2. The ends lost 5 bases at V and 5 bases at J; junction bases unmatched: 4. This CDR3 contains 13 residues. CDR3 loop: CASSRGGGDEQYF. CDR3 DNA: TGTGCCAGCAGTCGGGGCGGGGGGGACGAGCAGTACTTC.

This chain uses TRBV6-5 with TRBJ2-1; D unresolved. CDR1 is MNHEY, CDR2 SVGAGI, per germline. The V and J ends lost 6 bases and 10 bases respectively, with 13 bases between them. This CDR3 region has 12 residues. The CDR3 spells CASSHVPGEQFF. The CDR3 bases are TGTGCCAGCAGCCACGTGCCAGGCGAGCAGTTCTTC.

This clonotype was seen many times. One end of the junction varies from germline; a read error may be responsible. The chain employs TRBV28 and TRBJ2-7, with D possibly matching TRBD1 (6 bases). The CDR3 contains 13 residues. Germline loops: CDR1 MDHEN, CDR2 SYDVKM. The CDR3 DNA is TGTGCCAGCAGTTCGTCTGGGACACCCTTTCCCGCTTTC. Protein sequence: CASSSSGTPFPAF.